This T cell receptor beta chain was retrieved from a study of cytomegalovirus exposure and HLA in healthy donors. General study findings and limits: Reports credit the classifier with highly specific, highly sensitive diagnosis of cytomegalovirus status. Investigators reported 150 to 200 TCR beta chains as tied to cytomegalovirus. A later analysis found first-cohort TCR clusters tended to co-occur in the 130 or so validation repertoires. A few of the chains that were CMV-associated were confirmed in vitro to be specific for CMV antigens.

Clones were sequenced by immunoSEQ multiplex PCR, and TCRdb holds only the in-frame ones, with some missing. The table includes about 240,000 clones, 75% to 90% detected once. Worth noting for this clone: Its antigen is unidentified.

The germline CDR1 and CDR2 sequences are SGHNT and YYREEE (reference sequence). The CDR3 runs to 13 residues. With 4 bases removed from V and 2 bases from J, the gap between germline ends came to 9 bases. V and J are TRBV5-4 and TRBJ1-1, with unresolved D. The material sequenced was PBMCs. This TCR came from a woman younger than 45 in good health and CMV-seropositive. The CDR3 loop reads CASSTSTNTEAFF. As DNA, the CDR3 is TGTGCCAGCAGCACCTCCACAAACACTGAAGCTTTCTTT.